These 17 T cell receptor beta chains were all obtained from the same sample, sequenced in a study of T cell responses to AZD1222 COVID-19 vaccine. Here immunoSEQ multiplex PCR was the method, and the copy in TCRdb shows in-frame clones only, minus some. The profile shows about 160,000 clones, around 90% of them singletons. The material was peripheral blood, obtained 28 days after the second AZD1222 dose. These receptors were collected from an adult who received the AZD1222 COVID-19 vaccine.

The gene calls are TRBV19 and TRBJ2-2, with D possibly matching TRBD1 (6 bases). The CDR3 consists of 15 residues. Germline loops: CDR1 LNHDA, CDR2 SQIVND (reference sequence). V was clipped by 5 bases and J by 2 bases, with 12 bases between them. Written as DNA, the CDR3 is TGTGCCAGTAGTGTACAGGGATTTAACACCGGGGAGCTGTTTTTT. Encoded protein: CASSVQGFNTGELFF.

This clone was observed a single time. The V gene is TRBV7-9, the J gene TRBJ2-5; tentative D call: TRBD2 (5 bases). The CDR3 sequence is 15 residues long. Trimming removed 6 bases at V and 5 bases at J, with 19 bases between. Germline CDR1 reads SEHNR; CDR2 reads FQNEAQ (reference sequence). Written as DNA, the CDR3 is TGTGCCAGCAGGTGGTTTGGGGAGTACAGTGAGACCCAGTACTTC. It codes for CASRWFGEYSETQYF.

CDR3 sequence reads: CASSRSRGTFSGDTQYF. The CDR3 bases are TGCGCCAGCAGCCGATCTCGTGGGACATTTTCGGGGGATACGCAGTATTTT. V and J are TRBV5-1 and TRBJ2-3; weak D call: TRBD1 (6 bases). Trimming stripped 4 bases from V and 6 bases from J, with 24 bases between. Germline V gene lookup returns CDR1 SGHRS and CDR2 YFSETQ. The CDR3 has 17 amino acids.

This chain connects TRBV6-2 or TRBV6-3 to TRBJ1-5; TRBD1 is a possible D gene (5 bases). The CDR3 has 14 amino acids. Germline V gene sequence: CDR1 MNHEY, CDR2 SVGEGT. Deletions cut 2 bases from V and 4 bases from J, with 9 bases between. DNA of the CDR3: TGTGCCAGCAGTTACGTGGACAAGAATCAGCCCCAGCATTTT. Amino acid sequence: CASSYVDKNQPQHF.

The chain recombines TRBV3-1 (or the pseudogene TRBV3-2) with TRBJ1-1; D not resolved. The germline V gene encodes CDR1 LGHDT and CDR2 YNNKEL (reference sequence). V shed 2 bases and J shed 5 bases, with 9 bases lying between them. CDR3 length: 13 amino acids. The CDR3 here is CASSQMGGTEAFF. The CDR3 nucleotides read TGTGCCAGCAGCCAAATGGGAGGGACTGAAGCTTTCTTT.

This clone was observed a single time. The rearrangement links TRBV3-1 (or the pseudogene TRBV3-2) to TRBJ1-1; D not certain. Between the trimmed V and J ends, which lost 4 bases and 0 bases, there was a span of 3 bases. There are 12 residues in the CDR3. Germline CDR1 LGHDT, CDR2 YNNKEL (reference sequence). CDR3 DNA: TGTGCCAGCAGCCGGATGAACACTGAAGCTTTCTTT. Amino acids: CASSRMNTEAFF.

With respect to this clone: Other DNA sequences within the sample encode an identical CDR3. The chain employs TRBV7-9 and TRBJ2-1; the match to TRBD2 covers 12 bases. Germline CDR1 reads SEHNR; CDR2 reads FQNEAQ (reference sequence). The J segment lost 7 bases and the V segment lost 1 base, leaving 2 bases of the junction unmatched. The CDR3 has 15 amino acids. The CDR3 sequence: CASSLGLAGVNEQFF. The CDR3 DNA is TGTGCCAGCAGCTTAGGACTAGCGGGGGTGAATGAGCAGTTCTTC. Together with reference TRBV7-9 and TRBJ2-1, the CDR3 gives the full variable domain: DTGVSQNPRHKITKRGQNVTFRCDPISEHNRLYWYRQTLGQGPEFLTYFQNEAQLEKSRLLSDRFSAERPKGSFSTLEIQRTEQGDSAMYLCASSLGLAGVNEQFFGPGTRLTVL.

The chain uses TRBV14 and TRBJ1-1; D perhaps matches TRBD1 (5 bases). The V end lost 5 bases, the J end lost 10 bases, and 14 bases lay between the germline ends. The germline V gene has CDR1 SGHDN and CDR2 FVKESK. The CDR3 covers 12 residues. The CDR3 is CASSFIGAAAFF. DNA for the CDR3: TGTGCCAGCAGCTTCATAGGGGCGGCAGCTTTCTTT.

CDR3 region: CASSLRTSRAVTGELFF. As DNA, the CDR3 is TGTGCCAGCAGTTTAAGGACTAGCCGGGCGGTGACCGGGGAGCTGTTTTTT. This chain joins TRBV27 and TRBJ2-2, with TRBD2 matching 8 bases. The V and J ends lost 2 bases and 5 bases, in that order; junction bases with no gene match: 10. There are 17 residues in the CDR3. The germline V gene has CDR1 MNHEY and CDR2 SMNVEV (reference sequence).

This clone was observed once. The chain recombines TRBV7-8 with TRBJ2-1, with TRBD2 identical over 8 bases. Unmatched junction bases numbered 7, after V lost 4 bases and J lost 5 bases. The germline V gene encodes CDR1 SGHVS and CDR2 FQNEAQ. The CDR3 runs 15 residues. The CDR3 loop reads CASSWSGGGDNEQFF. In DNA form, the CDR3 reads TGTGCCAGCAGCTGGAGCGGGGGAGGGGACAATGAGCAGTTCTTC.

The CDR3 sequence: CASSIFLFGQGSTEAFF. The DNA for the CDR3 is TGTGCCAGTAGTATTTTTCTCTTCGGACAGGGGAGCACTGAAGCTTTCTTT. The chain has TRBV19 and TRBJ1-1, with TRBD1 matching over 9 bases. Germline CDR1 is LNHDA and CDR2 is SQIVND (reference sequence). V trimming: 3 bases; J trimming: 4 bases; junction bases outside the gene matches: 12. This CDR3 region has 17 residues.

The rearrangement links TRBV6-6 to TRBJ1-1; 10 positions match TRBD1. The CDR3 has 14 residues. The V segment lost 6 bases and the J segment 10 bases; nucleotides outside the gene matches: 11. Per germline, CDR1 MNHNY and CDR2 SVGAGI (reference sequence). In DNA, the CDR3 is TGTGCCAGCAGCCCGGGACAGGGGAGGGCCGGAGCTTTCTTT. This gives the protein CASSPGQGRAGAFF.

The chain carries TRBV18 and TRBJ2-2; D remains ambiguous. V shed 5 bases and J shed 0 bases, with 13 bases lying between them. Per the germline V gene, CDR1 is KGHSH and CDR2 is LQKENI. The CDR3 is 16 amino acids. In nucleotides, the CDR3 is TGTGCCAGCTCATCGGGCGTCCCCGCGAACACCGGGGAGCTGTTTTTT. Translated, it gives CASSSGVPANTGELFF.

The V call is TRBV5-3, the J call TRBJ1-5; D uncertain. TRBV5-3 is recorded as an ORF, its role being uncertain. Between the trimmed V and J ends, which lost 2 bases and 0 bases, there was a span of 27 bases. This CDR3 has 21 residues. This CDR3 reads CARSFATEAAGGFYSNQPQHF. CDR3 DNA: TGTGCCAGAAGCTTTGCCACAGAGGCGGCGGGTGGGTTTTATAGCAATCAGCCCCAGCATTTT.

The rearrangement links TRBV5-4 to TRBJ1-1; 8 bases match TRBD1. In germline, CDR1 is SGHNT, CDR2 YYREEE (reference sequence). Losses at the gene ends were 4 bases for V and 0 bases for J; bases not matched to a gene: 11. The CDR3 consists of 17 residues. The DNA of the CDR3 is TGTGCCAGCAGCCCGGGGGACAGGACTAGGATGAACACTGAAGCTTTCTTT. It encodes CASSPGDRTRMNTEAFF. Full variable domain (remainder filled in from reference TRBV5-4 and TRBJ1-1): ETGVTQSPTHLIKTRGQQVTLRCSSQSGHNTVSWYQQALGQGPQFIFQYYREEENGRGNFPPRFSGLQFPNYSSELNVNALELDDSALYLCASSPGDRTRMNTEAFFGQGTRLTVV.

V and J are TRBV6-6 and TRBJ2-7, with 10 bases aligning to TRBD1. The CDR3 is 16 residues long. V lost 8 bases and J lost 0; bases outside the gene matches: 10. Germline V gives CDR1 MNHNY, CDR2 SVGAGI (reference sequence). The CDR3 region is CASRPGTGVSSYEQYF. The CDR3 DNA sequence: TGTGCCAGCCGTCCCGGGACAGGGGTGAGCTCCTACGAGCAGTACTTC.

The chain has TRBV12-5 and TRBJ1-5, with D possibly being TRBD1 (5 bases). This CDR3 has 15 residues. In germline, CDR1 is LGHNT, CDR2 FRNRAP. Trimming took off 2 bases at V and 4 bases at J, with 12 bases between the two ends. In DNA, the CDR3 is TGTGCTAGTGGTTTGTCGCCGGGACTGAATCAGCCCCAGCATTTT. Protein sequence: CASGLSPGLNQPQHF.